The 13 T cell receptor beta chains presented below share a single source sample, sequenced in a study of cytomegalovirus exposure and HLA in healthy donors. PCR employed 60 Vbeta and 13 Jbeta primers. Profiled with immunoSEQ multiplex PCR; TCRdb holds only in-frame clones, not every one. The repertoire has some 120,000 clones, 70% to 80% of them found once; the top ten carry 3.5% to 4.5%. Sequencing was performed on PBMCs. These TCRs come from a man aged 40-49 years in good health and CMV-seropositive.

The chain combines TRBV7-9 with TRBJ1-5, with a weak D call TRBD1 (6 bases). Germline loops: CDR1 SEHNR, CDR2 FQNEAQ (reference sequence). Between the trimmed V and J ends, which lost 5 bases and 7 bases, there was a span of 9 bases. The CDR3 totals 12 residues. The CDR3 spells CASSPGDQPQHF. The CDR3 DNA reads TGTGCCAGCAGCCCAGGGGACCAGCCCCAGCATTTT.

The gene calls are TRBV7-2 and TRBJ2-2; unclear D gene. The CDR3 runs 12 residues. CDR1 is SGHTA, CDR2 FQGNSA, per germline. V lost 1 base and J 10 bases, leaving 7 bases between the germline ends. Written as DNA, the CDR3 is TGTGCCAGCAGCTTAGAAATCGTGGAGCTGTTTTTT. Its protein product is CASSLEIVELFF.

This chain connects TRBV6-5 to TRBJ2-7; 10 nucleotides line up with TRBD1. CDR1 is MNHEY and CDR2 is SVGAGI in the germline V gene. The CDR3 contains 14 residues. Germline trimming cut 7 bases from V and 8 bases from J; bases unmatched to any gene: 11. This CDR3 is CASNDRDRGVQQYF. The CDR3 region has the DNA TGTGCCAGCAACGACCGGGACAGGGGAGTTCAGCAGTACTTC.

V gene TRBV5-5 combines with J gene TRBJ2-5, with 10 bases lining up with TRBD1. Germline V gene lookup returns CDR1 SGHKS and CDR2 YYEKEE (reference sequence). The CDR3 covers 16 residues. Unmatched junction bases numbered 11, after V lost 4 bases and J lost 5 bases. The CDR3 bases are TGTGCCAGCAGCACTCCGACAGGGGGCGCAGAGGAGACCCAGTACTTC. Encoded protein: CASSTPTGGAEETQYF.

The V and J genes are TRBV30 and TRBJ2-7; the D gene is possibly TRBD1 (7 bases). This CDR3 contains 13 residues. Germline loops: CDR1 GTSNPN, CDR2 SVGIG (reference sequence). The V end lost 2 bases, the J end lost 5 bases, and 13 bases lay between the germline ends. The CDR3 DNA follows: TGTGCCTGGAGTACAGGAGGGGGCAACGAGCAGTACTTC. Translation gives CAWSTGGGNEQYF.

This clone was detected a few times. This chain connects TRBV9 to TRBJ2-7; the match to TRBD1 covers 9 bases. Germline V gene sequence: CDR1 SGDLS, CDR2 YYNGEE. There are 13 residues in the CDR3. Unmatched junction bases numbered 5, after V lost 5 bases and J lost 5 bases. CDR3 sequence: CASSADRGDEQYF. CDR3 DNA sequence: TGTGCCAGCAGTGCCGACAGGGGGGACGAGCAGTACTTC.

The chain links TRBV7-9 to TRBJ2-7; 10 bases align to TRBD1. The CDR3 has 14 amino acids. Per germline, CDR1 SEHNR and CDR2 FQNEAQ (reference sequence). V trimming: 5 bases; J trimming: 6 bases; junction bases outside the gene matches: 7. The CDR3, as DNA: TGTGCCAGCAGCCACCGGGACAGGGGATCCGAGCAGTACTTC. Translated, it gives CASSHRDRGSEQYF.

The chain employs TRBV27 and TRBJ2-1; maybe TRBD2 (5 bases). From germline, CDR1 is MNHEY and CDR2 SMNVEV (reference sequence). V lost 1 base and J lost 9, with 13 bases in between. This CDR3 comprises 14 residues. DNA for the CDR3: TGTGCCAGCAGTTTATATGGGAGAACGGGTGAGCAGTTCTTC. This encodes CASSLYGRTGEQFF.

J is TRBJ1-6 and V is TRBV5-4; 9 bases line up with TRBD1. This CDR3 is built from 16 residues. CDR1 SGHNT and CDR2 YYREEE come from the germline V gene (reference sequence). Losses at the gene ends were 4 bases for V and 10 bases for J; bases not matched to a gene: 12. CDR3 residues: CASSLFPGQGRSPLHF. For the CDR3, the DNA is TGTGCCAGCAGCCTATTCCCGGGACAGGGACGCTCACCCCTCCACTTT.

This clone occurred a few times. The genes are TRBV25-1 and TRBJ2-7; TRBD1 matches at 8 bases. Unmatched junction bases numbered 5, after V lost 1 base and J lost 3 bases. The germline CDR1 and CDR2 sequences are MGHDK and SYGVNS. This CDR3 contains 15 residues. The CDR3 DNA reads TGTGCCAGCAGTGAATCGAACAGGGGGGTCTACGAGCAGTACTTC. Translating it yields CASSESNRGVYEQYF.

This clone was counted once. This sequence joins TRBV11-2 and TRBJ2-7, with 9 bases that match TRBD1. CDR1 and CDR2 from the germline V gene are SGHAT and FQNNGV. The CDR3 totals 15 residues. Trimming took 8 bases from V and 5 from J; bases not matched to a gene: 13. The CDR3 region has the DNA TGTGCCAGCGCCCGAACAGGGGGCATTCACCACGAGCAGTACTTC. Amino acid sequence: CASARTGGIHHEQYF.

V gene TRBV19 combines with J gene TRBJ1-5; 9 bases match TRBD1. The V gene's germline CDR1 is LNHDA and CDR2 SQIVND (reference sequence). This CDR3 comprises 15 residues. Trimming took 4 bases from V and 7 from J; bases not matched to a gene: 8. The CDR3 loop is CASSSPGQGRQPQHF. DNA of the CDR3: TGTGCCAGTAGTAGCCCTGGACAGGGGAGGCAGCCCCAGCATTTT.

The V call is TRBV5-1, the J call TRBJ1-6; 8 bases are a match to TRBD1. Germline V lookup: CDR1 SGHRS, CDR2 YFSETQ. With V trimmed by 4 bases and J by 8 bases, 5 bases remained unmatched. CDR3 length equals 14 residues. As DNA, the CDR3 is TGCGCCAGCAGCCGGGACAGGAGCGATTCACCCCTCCACTTT. Translation: CASSRDRSDSPLHF.